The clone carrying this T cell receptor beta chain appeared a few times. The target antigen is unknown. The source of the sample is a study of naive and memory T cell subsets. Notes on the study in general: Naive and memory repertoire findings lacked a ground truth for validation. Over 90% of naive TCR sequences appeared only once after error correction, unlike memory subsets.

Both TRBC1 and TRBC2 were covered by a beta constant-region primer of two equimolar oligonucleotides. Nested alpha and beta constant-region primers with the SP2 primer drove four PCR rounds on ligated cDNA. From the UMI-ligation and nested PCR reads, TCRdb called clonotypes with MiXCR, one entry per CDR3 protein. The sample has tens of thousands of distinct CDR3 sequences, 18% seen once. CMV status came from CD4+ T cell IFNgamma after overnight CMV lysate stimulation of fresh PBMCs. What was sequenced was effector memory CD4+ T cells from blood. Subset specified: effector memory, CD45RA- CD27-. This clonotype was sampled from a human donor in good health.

The CDR3 spells CASSRKNIQYF. CDR3 in DNA: TGTGCCAGTAGCAGAAAAAACATTCAGTACTTC. The chain links TRBV19 to TRBJ2-4; D call uncertain. Deletions cut 6 bases from V and 4 bases from J, with 4 bases between. Looked up from germline, CDR1 is LNHDA and CDR2 is SQIVND (reference sequence). The CDR3 loop spans 11 amino acids.